The clone carrying this TCR beta chain showed up many times. The CDR3 runs to 15 residues. From germline, CDR1 is SGHRS and CDR2 YFSETQ. V lost 0 bases, J lost 0 bases, and 9 bases lay in between. This record comes from a study of HIV-infected children after antiretroviral therapy interruption. RNA-based 3' RACE libraries used unique molecular identifiers. TCRdb processed the 3' RACE reads anew with MiXCR; each CDR3 protein has one entry. The sample includes approximately 96,000 distinct CDR3 sequences, 6.9% seen only once; the top ten take more than 0.95%. Noted treatment: PENTA 11 planned treatment interruption arm or continuous ART arm.

The sequence was obtained from a pool of human donors with HIV. V gene TRBV5-1 combines with J gene TRBJ1-1, with D possibly being TRBD1 (5 bases). Sequencing used CD45RA+ CD4+ T cells from PBMCs, pooled from several time points, obtained from a donor given antiretroviral therapy, either interrupted or continuous. Indicated subset: naive CD4+ CD45RA+ CD45RO- T cells. CDR3: CASSLETGLNTEAFF. The CDR3 nucleotides are TGCGCCAGCAGCTTGGAAACAGGCTTGAACACTGAAGCTTTCTTT.